A single sample is the source of the 18 T cell receptor beta chains below, sequenced in a study of cytomegalovirus exposure and HLA in healthy donors (TCRdb year 2017). Library creation used the immunoSEQ multiplex PCR assay. For the multiplex PCR, a mixture combining 60 forward primers for TCR Vbeta segments and 13 reverse primers for TCR Jbeta segments was used. Held by TCRdb, this immuneACCESS table contains in-frame sequences only and omits some clones. Under half of the omission traces to an unresolved V gene where checked; the cause of the rest is unknown. The table for this sample lists more than 110,000 clones; less than 85% of them were counted only once. The ten largest clonotypes hold nearly 7% of the sample. Sequencing input: PBMCs. The source is a man aged 35 to 55 in good health and CMV-seropositive.

A word on this clone: Other nucleotide sequences from this sample produce the same CDR3. The chain has TRBV19 and TRBJ1-1, with D uncertain. CDR1 LNHDA and CDR2 SQIVND come from the germline V gene (reference sequence). Deletions cut 2 bases from V and 1 base from J, with 11 bases between. This CDR3 has 15 residues. In DNA, the CDR3 is TGTGCCAGTAGTATATTCTCCGGAGAGAACACTGAAGCTTTCTTT. Translated, it gives CASSIFSGENTEAFF.

In this sample, this clone turned up a few times. This rearrangement joins TRBV10-3 to TRBJ2-3; 7 bases map to TRBD1. The CDR3 extends over 14 amino acids. Germline V gene data show CDR1 as ENHRY and CDR2 as SYGVKD. The trim removed 7 bases at V and 1 base at J, leaving 5 bases unmatched. The CDR3: CAIKGAFRTDTQYF. The DNA of the CDR3 is TGTGCCATCAAGGGGGCCTTTCGCACAGATACGCAGTATTTT.

The genes are TRBV4-3 and TRBJ2-6; D may be TRBD1 (6 bases). Germline assignment: CDR1 LGHNA and CDR2 YSLEER. This CDR3 has 16 residues. V was shortened by 6 bases and J by 2 bases, with 14 bases between the two germline ends. In DNA form, the CDR3 reads TGCGCCAGCAGTCGAACAGGGTCGGCTGGGGCCAACGTCCTGACTTTC. Its translation: CASSRTGSAGANVLTF.

This chain links TRBV5-4 with TRBJ2-3; possibly TRBD1 for D (5 bases). The CDR3 is 15 amino acids. Trimming removed 0 bases at V and 0 bases at J, with 8 bases between. Germline CDR1 is SGHNT and CDR2 is YYREEE (reference sequence). CDR3 in amino acids: CASSLGGLSTDTQYF. The CDR3 coding sequence is TGTGCCAGCAGCTTGGGGGGCCTGAGCACAGATACGCAGTATTTT.

CDR3 nucleotides: TGTGCCAGCAGCCCGGGACAGGCAGGTAGGAATGAGCAGTTCTTC. Its protein product is CASSPGQAGRNEQFF. This chain connects TRBV7-2 to TRBJ2-1; 8 bases are a match to TRBD1. This CDR3 is 15 amino acids long. With 5 bases clipped from V and 7 bases from J, the junction kept 10 bases outside the gene matches. The germline CDR1 and CDR2 sequences are SGHTA and FQGNSA.

In its sample, this clone was seen a few times. This rearrangement joins TRBV27 to TRBJ2-7; 11 bases line up with TRBD2. The CDR3 spans 13 residues. In germline, CDR1 is MNHEY, CDR2 SMNVEV (reference sequence). Trimming removed 8 bases from V and 4 bases from J; junction bases left unmatched: 4. The CDR3 sequence: CASRLAGTYEQYF. CDR3 nucleotides: TGTGCCAGCCGACTAGCGGGGACGTACGAGCAGTACTTC.

The chain carries TRBV28 and TRBJ1-4; 10 bases are a match to TRBD1. The trim removed 4 bases at V and 7 bases at J, leaving 9 bases unmatched. This CDR3 spans 16 amino acids. Germline CDR1 and CDR2: MDHEN and SYDVKM. CDR3 nucleotide sequence: TGTGCCAGCAGTTCCCTAAGACAGGGGGCGGGTGAAAAACTGTTTTTT. Translation gives CASSSLRQGAGEKLFF. The complete variable domain, with remaining parts taken from reference TRBV28 and TRBJ1-4, reads DVKVTQSSRYLVKRTGEKVFLECVQDMDHENMFWYRQDPGLGLRLIYFSYDVKMKEKGDIPEGYSVSREKKERFSLILESASTNQTSMYLCASSSLRQGAGEKLFFGSGTQLSVL.

V and J are TRBV6-6 and TRBJ1-1, with TRBD1 matching 10 bases. CDR1 and CDR2 from the germline V gene are MNHNY and SVGAGI (reference sequence). V shed 5 bases, J shed 1 base, and the junction held 4 bases outside the gene matches. The CDR3 runs to 15 residues. For the CDR3, the DNA is TGTGCCAGCAGTACCGGGACAGGGGAGAACACTGAAGCTTTCTTT. Amino acid sequence: CASSTGTGENTEAFF.

The chain uses TRBV10-3 and TRBJ2-7, with D perhaps TRBD2 (6 bases). The CDR3 is made up of 14 amino acids. V was trimmed by 4 bases and J by 3 bases, leaving 13 bases between them. In germline, CDR1 is ENHRY, CDR2 SYGVKD. For the CDR3, the DNA is TGTGCCATCAGTGGTTATAGCGGCCGCTACGAGCAGTACTTC. It yields the protein CAISGYSGRYEQYF.

V and J are TRBV11-2 and TRBJ2-7; D possibly corresponds to TRBD2 (6 bases). The germline V gene has CDR1 SGHAT and CDR2 FQNNGV. CDR3 size: 15 residues. The V end was cut by 5 bases, the J end by 0 bases, with 14 bases between. The CDR3 loop is CASSLSGGTSYEQYF. DNA of the CDR3: TGTGCCAGCAGCCTTTCCGGGGGTACCTCCTACGAGCAGTACTTC.

On this clone: No conserved phenylalanine or tryptophan is present at the end of the CDR3, so a read error is the likely explanation. No DNA is shown, since the ends of the CDR3 on it are uncertain; the CDR3 is the one TCRdb lists. The rearrangement joins TRBV6-5 to TRBJ2-3; the table's D call of TRBD2 was not tested on the DNA. 14 amino acids form the CDR3, both terminal residues included. CDR1 and CDR2 (germline): MNHEY, SVGAGI. CDR3: CASAVNQGGLVLLI.

The CDR3 DNA reads TGTGCCTGGAGTGTCCGGGACAGGGACCCCTATGGCTACACCTTC. This encodes CAWSVRDRDPYGYTF. This chain connects TRBV30 to TRBJ1-2; 9 nucleotides agree with TRBD1. Trimming at V came to 0 bases and at J to 4 bases, leaving 6 bases not matched to a gene. The CDR3 extends over 15 amino acids. The germline V gene has CDR1 GTSNPN and CDR2 SVGIG (reference sequence).

J is TRBJ1-2 and V is TRBV28; 7 positions match TRBD1. Germline V gene sequence: CDR1 MDHEN, CDR2 SYDVKM. The CDR3 contains 14 residues. J lost 3 bases, V lost 8 bases, and 9 bases had no gene match. In DNA, the CDR3 is TGTGCCAGCGACGGACAGGACCGGTACTATGGCTACACCTTC. This codes for CASDGQDRYYGYTF.

The chain combines TRBV19 with TRBJ2-7, with D perhaps matching TRBD1 (5 bases). Germline V lookup: CDR1 LNHDA, CDR2 SQIVND (reference sequence). The CDR3 covers 13 residues. V lost 5 bases to trimming and J lost 2 bases, with 10 bases between them. CDR3 protein: CASSWGLTYEQYF. As DNA, the CDR3 is TGTGCCAGTAGTTGGGGCCTTACCTACGAGCAGTACTTC. Full variable domain (rest looked up from reference TRBV19 and TRBJ2-7): DGGITQSPKYLFRKEGQNVTLSCEQNLNHDAMYWYRQDPGQGLRLIYYSQIVNDFQKGDIAEGYSVSREKKESFPLTVTSAQKNPTAFYLCASSWGLTYEQYFGPGTRLTVT.

The chain couples TRBV7-2 to TRBJ1-5; D is unresolved. The CDR3 has 13 amino acids. Between the trimmed V and J ends, which lost 5 bases and 6 bases, there was a span of 11 bases. From germline, CDR1 is SGHTA and CDR2 FQGNSA. The CDR3 reads CASSPVNPQPQHF. The CDR3 bases are TGTGCCAGCAGCCCAGTAAACCCTCAGCCCCAGCATTTT.

The chain joins TRBV7-9 to TRBJ2-3; 8 nucleotides align to TRBD2. The CDR3 length is 15 residues. The V gene's germline CDR1 is SEHNR and CDR2 FQNEAQ (reference sequence). The V gene end was trimmed by 5 bases and the J gene end by 2 bases; junction bases not matched to a gene: 6. CDR3 bases: TGTGCCAGCAGCCTTAGCGGGGCCCCCACAGATACGCAGTATTTT. Amino acid sequence: CASSLSGAPTDTQYF.

The genes are TRBV6-6 and TRBJ2-2, with 10 bases fitting TRBD1. The V segment lost 8 bases and the J segment 5 bases; nucleotides outside the gene matches: 5. The V gene's germline CDR1 is MNHNY and CDR2 SVGAGI (reference sequence). The CDR3 is 14 residues long. The CDR3 sequence: CASRQGAGTGELFF. In DNA, the CDR3 is TGTGCCAGCCGACAGGGGGCCGGGACCGGGGAGCTGTTTTTT.

The chain uses TRBV28 and TRBJ1-3; TRBD1 agrees at 8 bases. V dropped 6 bases and J dropped 2; count of bases not matched to a gene: 6. The CDR3 runs 15 residues. Germline V gene sequence: CDR1 MDHEN, CDR2 SYDVKM. As DNA, the CDR3 is TGTGCCAGCAGCTTCACAGGGGGGCCTGGAAACACCATATATTTT. Translation gives CASSFTGGPGNTIYF. Full variable domain (missing parts from reference TRBV28 and TRBJ1-3): DVKVTQSSRYLVKRTGEKVFLECVQDMDHENMFWYRQDPGLGLRLIYFSYDVKMKEKGDIPEGYSVSREKKERFSLILESASTNQTSMYLCASSFTGGPGNTIYFGEGSWLTVV.